This T cell receptor beta chain was sequenced during a study of neurological immune-mediated disorders. Trimming removed 3 bases from V and 7 bases from J, with 8 bases in between. From germline, CDR1 is SGHDT and CDR2 YYEEEE. This CDR3 spans 11 amino acids. TCRdb reprocessed the 5' RACE reads via MiXCR and lists one record per CDR3 protein. The sample contains some 60,000 distinct CDR3 sequences, around 3.8% of which appear only once. This clonotype was picked up many times. The receptor was derived from a woman aged 50 to 60 with multiple sclerosis. The source material was PBMCs. The rearrangement links TRBV5-6 to TRBJ2-7, with D perhaps assigned TRBD1 or TRBD2 (5 bases each). CDR3 region: CASSSEGEQYF. Here the CDR3 DNA reads TGTGCCAGCAGCTCCGAGGGGGAGCAGTACTTC. The full variable domain, in which reference TRBV5-6 and TRBJ2-7 provide the parts outside the CDR3, is DAGVTQSPTHLIKTRGQQVTLRCSPKSGHDTVSWYQQALGQGPQFIFQYYEEEERQRGNFPDRFSGHQFPNYSSELNVNALLLGDSALYLCASSSEGEQYFGPGTRLTVT.